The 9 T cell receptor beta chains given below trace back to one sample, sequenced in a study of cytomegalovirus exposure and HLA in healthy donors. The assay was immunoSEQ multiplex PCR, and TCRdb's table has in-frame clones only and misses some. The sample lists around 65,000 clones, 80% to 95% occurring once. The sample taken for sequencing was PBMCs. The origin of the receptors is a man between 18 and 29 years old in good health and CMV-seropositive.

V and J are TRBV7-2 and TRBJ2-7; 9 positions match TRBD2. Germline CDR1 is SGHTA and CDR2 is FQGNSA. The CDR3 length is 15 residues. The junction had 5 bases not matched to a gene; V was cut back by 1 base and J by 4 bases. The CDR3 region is CASSLGSSGSYEQYF. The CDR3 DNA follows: TGTGCCAGCAGCTTAGGGAGTAGCGGGAGTTACGAGCAGTACTTC.

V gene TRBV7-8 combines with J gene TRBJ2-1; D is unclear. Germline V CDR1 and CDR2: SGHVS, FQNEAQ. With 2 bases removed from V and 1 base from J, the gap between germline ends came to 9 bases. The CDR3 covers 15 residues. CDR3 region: CASSLMVRSYNEQFF. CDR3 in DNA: TGTGCCAGCAGCTTAATGGTGAGGTCCTACAATGAGCAGTTCTTC. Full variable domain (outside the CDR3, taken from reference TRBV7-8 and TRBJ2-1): GAGVSQSPRYKVAKRGQDVALRCDPISGHVSLFWYQQALGQGPEFLTYFQNEAQLDKSGLPSDRFFAERPEGSVSTLKIQRTQQEDSAVYLCASSLMVRSYNEQFFGPGTRLTVL.

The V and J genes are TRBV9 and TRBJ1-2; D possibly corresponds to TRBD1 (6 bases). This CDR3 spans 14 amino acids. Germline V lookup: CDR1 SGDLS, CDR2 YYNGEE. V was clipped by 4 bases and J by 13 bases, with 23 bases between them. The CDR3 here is CASSPSGEGRLITF. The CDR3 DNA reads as TGTGCCAGCAGCCCGTCAGGGGAAGGAAGATTGATCACCTTC.

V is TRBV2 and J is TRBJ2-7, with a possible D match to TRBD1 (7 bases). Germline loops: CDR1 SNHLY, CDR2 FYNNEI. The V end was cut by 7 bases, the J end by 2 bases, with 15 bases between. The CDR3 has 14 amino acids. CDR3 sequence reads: CASKAGQNPYEQYF. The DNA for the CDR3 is TGTGCCAGCAAGGCGGGACAGAACCCCTACGAGCAGTACTTC.

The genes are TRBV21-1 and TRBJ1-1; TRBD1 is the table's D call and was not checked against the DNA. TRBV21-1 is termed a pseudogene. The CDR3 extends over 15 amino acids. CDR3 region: CASSPPGQGNTEAFF. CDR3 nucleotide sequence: TGTGCCAGCAGCCCTCCGGGACAGGGGAACACTGAAGCTTTCTTT.

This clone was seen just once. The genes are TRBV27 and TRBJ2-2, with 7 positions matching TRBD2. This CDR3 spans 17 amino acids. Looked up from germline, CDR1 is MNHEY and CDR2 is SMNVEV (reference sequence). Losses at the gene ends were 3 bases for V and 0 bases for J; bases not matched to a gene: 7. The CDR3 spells CASSFRAGRANTGELFF. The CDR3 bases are TGTGCCAGCAGTTTCAGAGCGGGACGCGCGAACACCGGGGAGCTGTTTTTT.

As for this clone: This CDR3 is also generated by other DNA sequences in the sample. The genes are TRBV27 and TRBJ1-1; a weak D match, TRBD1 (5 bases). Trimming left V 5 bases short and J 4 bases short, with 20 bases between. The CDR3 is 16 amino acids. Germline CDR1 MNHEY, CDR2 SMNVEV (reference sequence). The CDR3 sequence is CASSRGGGRLGTEAFF. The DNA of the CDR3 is TGTGCCAGCAGTCGGGGGGGTGGCAGGCTCGGCACTGAAGCTTTCTTT.

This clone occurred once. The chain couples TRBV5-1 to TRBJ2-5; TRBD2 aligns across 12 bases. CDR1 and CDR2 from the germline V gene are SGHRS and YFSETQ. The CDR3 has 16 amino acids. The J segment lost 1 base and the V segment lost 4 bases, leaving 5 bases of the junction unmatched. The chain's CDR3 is CASSIGLAGPQETQYF. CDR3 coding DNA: TGCGCCAGCAGCATTGGACTAGCGGGGCCCCAAGAGACCCAGTACTTC.

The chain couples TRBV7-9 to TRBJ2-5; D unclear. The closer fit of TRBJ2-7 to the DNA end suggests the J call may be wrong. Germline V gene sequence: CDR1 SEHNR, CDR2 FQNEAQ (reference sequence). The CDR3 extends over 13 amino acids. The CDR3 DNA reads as TGTGCCAGCAGCTTACCCCAGGCTTACGAGCAGTACTTC. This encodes CASSLPQAYEQYF.